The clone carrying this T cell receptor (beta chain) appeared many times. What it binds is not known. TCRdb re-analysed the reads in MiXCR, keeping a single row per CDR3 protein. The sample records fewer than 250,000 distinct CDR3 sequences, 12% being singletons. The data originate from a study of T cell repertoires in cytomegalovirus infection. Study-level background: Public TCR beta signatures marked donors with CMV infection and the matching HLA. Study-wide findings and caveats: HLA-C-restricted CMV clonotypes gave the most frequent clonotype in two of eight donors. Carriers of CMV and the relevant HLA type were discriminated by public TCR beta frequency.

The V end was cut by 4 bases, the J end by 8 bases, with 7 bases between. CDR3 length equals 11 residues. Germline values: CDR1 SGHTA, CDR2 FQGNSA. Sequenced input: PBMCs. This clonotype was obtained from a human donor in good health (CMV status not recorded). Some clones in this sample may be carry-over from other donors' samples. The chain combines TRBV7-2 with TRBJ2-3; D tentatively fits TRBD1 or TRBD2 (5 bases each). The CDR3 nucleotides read TGTGCCAGCAGCTCTGGGACTACGCAGTATTTT. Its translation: CASSSGTTQYF.